This note documents a single T cell receptor beta chain sequence. The RNA, roughly 0.45 to 1 ug, was put through reverse transcription using random hexamers. TCRdb fed the immunoSEQ multiplex PCR reads into MiXCR, producing one record per CDR3 protein. The table lists around 50,000 distinct CDR3 sequences, around 93% of them singletons, with around 0.41% in the top ten. The entry originates in a study of CD8 T cells in Susac syndrome. In blood CD8+ and CD4+ T cells, TCR beta underwent sequencing. Through negative isolation, CD4+ and CD8+ T cells were obtained, while TEMRA cells were enriched using FACS. The CDR3 covers 18 residues. The ends lost 6 bases at V and 8 bases at J; junction bases unmatched: 15. CDR1 is MGHRA and CDR2 is YSYEKL in the germline V gene.

The receptor's source is a human donor in good health. This sequence joins TRBV4-1 and TRBJ2-1; TRBD2 matches 14 bases. Sequencing input: CD8+ T cells from PBMCs. The CDR3, as DNA: TGCGCCAGCAGACTTCACGGGACTAGCGGGAGTAGCAACGATGAGCAGTTCTTC. The encoded protein is CASRLHGTSGSSNDEQFF.